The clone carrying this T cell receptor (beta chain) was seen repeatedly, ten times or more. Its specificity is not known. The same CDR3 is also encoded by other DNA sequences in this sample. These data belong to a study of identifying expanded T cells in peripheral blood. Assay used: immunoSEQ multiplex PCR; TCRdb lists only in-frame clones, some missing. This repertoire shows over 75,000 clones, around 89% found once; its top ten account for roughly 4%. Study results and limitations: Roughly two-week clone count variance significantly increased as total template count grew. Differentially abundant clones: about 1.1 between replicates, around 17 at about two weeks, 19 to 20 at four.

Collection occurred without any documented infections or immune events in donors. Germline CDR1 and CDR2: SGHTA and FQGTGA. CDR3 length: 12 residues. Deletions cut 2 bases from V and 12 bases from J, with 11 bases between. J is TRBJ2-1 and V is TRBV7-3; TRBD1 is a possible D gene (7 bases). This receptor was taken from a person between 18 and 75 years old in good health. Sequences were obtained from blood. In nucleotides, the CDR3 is TGTGCCAGCAGCTTAGGAGGGGGCGGGCAGTTCTTC. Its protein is CASSLGGGGQFF. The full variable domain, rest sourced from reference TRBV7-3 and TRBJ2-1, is GAGVSQTPSNKVTEKGKYVELRCDPISGHTALYWYRQSLGQGPEFLIYFQGTGAADDSGLPNDRFFAVRPEGSVSTLKIQRTERGDSAVYLCASSLGGGGQFFGPGTRLTVL.